The clone carrying this T cell receptor beta chain was picked up one time. This sample was taken from a study of beta chain features in type 1 diabetes. CDR1 is SGDLS and CDR2 is YYNGEE in the germline V gene. V lost 4 bases to trimming and J lost 0 bases, with 8 bases between them. This CDR3 has 14 residues. The investigators reverse transcribed all of the isolated RNA, so they sequenced expressed TCRB transcripts. Sequenced by immunoSEQ multiplex PCR; TCRdb stores in-frame clones only, minus some. The data show about 930,000 clones, 17% seen once. V and J are TRBV9 and TRBJ2-4; D remains unclear. Sequencing was carried out using naive CD4+ T cells from blood. This TCR came from a woman in her late teens or twenties in good health. The CDR3, as DNA: TGTGCCAGCAGCCCTCTTGGAGCCAAAAACATTCAGTACTTC. Its translation: CASSPLGAKNIQYF.